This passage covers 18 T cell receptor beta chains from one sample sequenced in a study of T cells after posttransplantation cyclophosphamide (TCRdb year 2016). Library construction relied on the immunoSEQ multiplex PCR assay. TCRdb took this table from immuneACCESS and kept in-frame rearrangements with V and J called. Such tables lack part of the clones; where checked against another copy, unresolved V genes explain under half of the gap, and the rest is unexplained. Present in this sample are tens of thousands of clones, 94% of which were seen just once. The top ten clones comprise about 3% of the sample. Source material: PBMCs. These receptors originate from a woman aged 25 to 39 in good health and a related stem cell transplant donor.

The CDR3 protein is CASTTKGGVNTEAFF. CDR3 sequence (DNA): TGTGCCAGTACCACCAAAGGGGGAGTGAACACTGAAGCTTTCTTT. The chain couples TRBV19 to TRBJ1-1; D is perhaps TRBD1 (6 bases). Germline V gene lookup returns CDR1 LNHDA and CDR2 SQIVND (reference sequence). The germline V and J ends were trimmed by 7 bases and 0 bases, with 15 bases remaining between them. This CDR3 is built from 15 residues.

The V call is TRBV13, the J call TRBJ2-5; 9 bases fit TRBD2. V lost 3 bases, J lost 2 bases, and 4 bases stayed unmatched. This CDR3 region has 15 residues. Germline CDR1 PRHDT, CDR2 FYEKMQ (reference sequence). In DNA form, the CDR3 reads TGTGCCAGCAGCTTGGAGCGGGGGGCGCAAGAGACCCAGTACTTC. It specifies CASSLERGAQETQYF. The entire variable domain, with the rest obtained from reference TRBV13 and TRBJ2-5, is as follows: AAGVIQSPRHLIKEKRETATLKCYPIPRHDTVYWYQQGPGQDPQFLISFYEKMQSDKGSIPDRFSAQQFSDYHSELNMSSLELGDSALYFCASSLERGAQETQYFGPGTRLLVL.

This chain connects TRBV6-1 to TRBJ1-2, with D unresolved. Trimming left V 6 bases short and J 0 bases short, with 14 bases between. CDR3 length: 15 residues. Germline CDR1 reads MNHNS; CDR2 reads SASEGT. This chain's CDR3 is CASSLRTGANYGYTF. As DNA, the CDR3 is TGTGCCAGCAGCCTTAGGACGGGAGCTAACTATGGCTACACCTTC.

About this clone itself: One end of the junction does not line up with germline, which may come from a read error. CDR3 loop: CASTYVKSRSPLHF. The CDR3 coding sequence is TGTGCCAGCACTTACGTTAAGTCGCGTTCACCCCTCCACTTT. The chain employs TRBV6-5 and TRBJ1-6; D remains ambiguous. The germline CDR1 and CDR2 sequences are MNHEY and SVGAGI. The CDR3 has 14 residues.

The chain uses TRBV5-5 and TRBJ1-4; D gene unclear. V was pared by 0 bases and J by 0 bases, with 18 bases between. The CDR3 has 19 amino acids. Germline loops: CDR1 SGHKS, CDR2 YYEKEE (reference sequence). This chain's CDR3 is CASSLGEMRASATNEKLFF. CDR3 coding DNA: TGTGCCAGCAGCTTGGGGGAAATGCGGGCCTCTGCAACTAATGAAAAACTGTTTTTT. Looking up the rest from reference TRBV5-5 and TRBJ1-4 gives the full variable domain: DAGVTQSPTHLIKTRGQQVTLRCSPISGHKSVSWYQQVLGQGPQFIFQYYEKEERGRGNFPDRFSARQFPNYSSELNVNALLLGDSALYLCASSLGEMRASATNEKLFFGSGTQLSVL.

CDR3 residues: CASSESGSGANVLTF. The CDR3 DNA reads as TGTGCCAGCAGTGAATCAGGGTCTGGGGCCAACGTCCTGACTTTC. The chain has TRBV2 and TRBJ2-6; a possible D gene is TRBD1 (5 bases). The CDR3 extends over 15 amino acids. V gave up 2 bases and J gave up 1 base, with 6 bases separating them. The germline V gene encodes CDR1 SNHLY and CDR2 FYNNEI.

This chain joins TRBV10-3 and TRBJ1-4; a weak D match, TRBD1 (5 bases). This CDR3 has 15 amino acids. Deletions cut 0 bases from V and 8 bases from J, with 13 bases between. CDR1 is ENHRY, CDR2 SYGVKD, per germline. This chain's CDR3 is CAISESRTNEEKLFF. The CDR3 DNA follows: TGTGCCATCAGTGAGTCGAGGACAAATGAGGAAAAACTGTTTTTT.

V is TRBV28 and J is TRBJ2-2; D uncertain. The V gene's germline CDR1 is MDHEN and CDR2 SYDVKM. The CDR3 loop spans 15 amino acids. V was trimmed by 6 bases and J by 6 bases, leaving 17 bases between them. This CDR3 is CASSIQALRAGELFF. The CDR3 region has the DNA TGTGCCAGCAGCATTCAAGCTTTGAGAGCCGGGGAGCTGTTTTTT.

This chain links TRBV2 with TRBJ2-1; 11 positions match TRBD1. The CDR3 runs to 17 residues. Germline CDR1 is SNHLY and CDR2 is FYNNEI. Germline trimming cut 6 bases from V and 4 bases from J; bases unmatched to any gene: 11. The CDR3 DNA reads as TGTGCCAGCAGCCGGGGACAGGGGGGAAATCTATACAATGAGCAGTTCTTC. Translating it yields CASSRGQGGNLYNEQFF.

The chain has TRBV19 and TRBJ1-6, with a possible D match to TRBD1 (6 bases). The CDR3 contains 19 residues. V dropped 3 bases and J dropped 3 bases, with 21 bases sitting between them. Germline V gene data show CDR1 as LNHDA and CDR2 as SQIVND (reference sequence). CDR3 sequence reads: CASSIRGGARGIYNSPLHF. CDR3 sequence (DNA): TGTGCCAGTAGTATTCGGGGGGGGGCCCGCGGCATCTATAATTCACCCCTCCACTTT.

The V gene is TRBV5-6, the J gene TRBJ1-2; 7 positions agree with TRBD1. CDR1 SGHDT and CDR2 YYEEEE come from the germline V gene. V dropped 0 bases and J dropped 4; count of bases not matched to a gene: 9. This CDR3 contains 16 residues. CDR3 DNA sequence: TGTGCCAGCAGCTTGGCCGGGGCAGGGGGAGGCTATGGCTACACCTTC. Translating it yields CASSLAGAGGGYGYTF. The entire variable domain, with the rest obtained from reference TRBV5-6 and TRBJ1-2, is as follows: DAGVTQSPTHLIKTRGQQVTLRCSPKSGHDTVSWYQQALGQGPQFIFQYYEEEERQRGNFPDRFSGHQFPNYSSELNVNALLLGDSALYLCASSLAGAGGGYGYTFGSGTRLTVV.

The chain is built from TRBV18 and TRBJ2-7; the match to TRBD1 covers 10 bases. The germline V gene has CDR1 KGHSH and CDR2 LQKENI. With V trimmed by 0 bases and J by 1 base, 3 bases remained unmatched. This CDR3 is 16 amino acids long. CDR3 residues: CASSPPSGQGSYEQYF. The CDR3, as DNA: TGTGCCAGCTCACCACCGTCGGGACAGGGGTCCTACGAGCAGTACTTC.

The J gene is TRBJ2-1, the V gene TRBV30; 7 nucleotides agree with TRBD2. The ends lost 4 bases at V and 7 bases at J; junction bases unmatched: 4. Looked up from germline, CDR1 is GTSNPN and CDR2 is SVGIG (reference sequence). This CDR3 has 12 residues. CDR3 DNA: TGTGCCTGGAACGGGGGGAGGAATGAGCAGTTCTTC. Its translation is CAWNGGRNEQFF.

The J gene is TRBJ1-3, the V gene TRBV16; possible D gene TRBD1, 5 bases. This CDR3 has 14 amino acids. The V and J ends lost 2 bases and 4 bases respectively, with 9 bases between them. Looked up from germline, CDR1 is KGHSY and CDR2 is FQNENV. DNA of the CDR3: TGTGCCAGCAGCCAAGGGCAGGGAGGAAACACCATATATTTT. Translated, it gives CASSQGQGGNTIYF.

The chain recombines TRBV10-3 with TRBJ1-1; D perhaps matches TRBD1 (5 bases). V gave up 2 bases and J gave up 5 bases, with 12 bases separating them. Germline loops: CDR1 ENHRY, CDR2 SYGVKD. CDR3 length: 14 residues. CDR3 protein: CAISEGRVGTEAFF. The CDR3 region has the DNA TGTGCCATCAGTGAGGGCAGGGTGGGGACTGAAGCTTTCTTT.

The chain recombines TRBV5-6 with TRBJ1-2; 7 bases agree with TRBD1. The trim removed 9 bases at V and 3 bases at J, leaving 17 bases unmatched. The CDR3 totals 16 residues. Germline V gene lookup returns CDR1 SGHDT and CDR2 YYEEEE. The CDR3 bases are TGTGCCACGAGCCTGAGTCGGGGACAGTTGTACTATGGCTACACCTTC. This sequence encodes CATSLSRGQLYYGYTF.

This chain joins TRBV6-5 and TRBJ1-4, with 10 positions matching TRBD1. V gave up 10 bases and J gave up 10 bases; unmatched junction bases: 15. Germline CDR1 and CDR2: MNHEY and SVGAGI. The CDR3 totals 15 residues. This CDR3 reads CAKNIGDRGYGKLFF. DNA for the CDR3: TGTGCCAAAAACATTGGGGACAGGGGTTATGGAAAACTGTTTTTT.

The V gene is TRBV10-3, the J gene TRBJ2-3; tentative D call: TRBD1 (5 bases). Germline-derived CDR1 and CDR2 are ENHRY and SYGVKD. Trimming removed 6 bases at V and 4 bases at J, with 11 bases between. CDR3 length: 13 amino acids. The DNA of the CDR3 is TGTGCCATCAGAGACAGTATGGCAGATACGCAGTATTTT. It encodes CAIRDSMADTQYF.